A selection of T cell receptor beta chains follows, all from one sample in a study of shared clonotypes between healthy human individuals. Sequencing used immunoSEQ multiplex PCR; TCRdb keeps in-frame clones, though not all of them. The top ten clones hold 0.11% of a sample with around 620,000 clones, around 96% of them seen once. The sequencing input was naive CD8+ T cells sorted from blood. These receptors came from a woman in her 30s in good health. Each CDR3 is given with its conserved first and last residue. The D gene is left open where the match is weak. Some rows mark clone size as missing; the rest say once, few, many or name a class of expanded clone.

len	v_gene	j_gene	d_gene	abundance	CDR3nt	CDR3aa
14	TRBV28	TRBJ2-3	TRBD1	.	TGTGCCAGCAGTAGCGGACAGGGACCAGATACGCAGTATTTT	CASSSGQGPDTQYF
14	TRBV6-5	TRBJ2-1	.	.	TGTGCCAGCAGTTACTCTCAGGGGTACAATGAGCAGTTCTTC	CASSYSQGYNEQFF
15	TRBV13	TRBJ2-7	TRBD1	once	TGTGCCAGCAGCCTGGGCGACAGGGGGAGAGGGGAGCAGTACTTC	CASSLGDRGRGEQYF
13	TRBV19	TRBJ2-3	TRBD1	.	TGTGCCACCACAGGGGGCGATGGGTATACGCAGTATTTT	CATTGGDGYTQYF
15	TRBV27	TRBJ2-1	.	.	TGTGCCAGCAGTTTACAGGGATTCGGCTACAATGAGCAGTTCTTC	CASSLQGFGYNEQFF
17	TRBV28	TRBJ2-1	.	.	TGTGCCAGCAGTTTATATCCCGCTAGCGAGACGTACAATGAGCAGTTCTTC	CASSLYPASETYNEQFF
16	TRBV6-1	TRBJ2-7	TRBD1	.	TGTGCCAGCAGTGAAGGGGGACAGGGAGCCTACTACGAGCAGTACTTC	CASSEGGQGAYYEQYF
13	TRBV7-2	TRBJ2-1	.	.	TGTGCCAGCAGCTCAGCACCCGTCGTCGAGCAGTTCTTC	CASSSAPVVEQFF
13	TRBV11-2	TRBJ2-7	.	once	TGTGCCAGCAGCTTCGAGAGCGCCTACGAGCAGTACTTC	CASSFESAYEQYF
13	TRBV27	TRBJ2-1	.	.	TGTGCCAGCAGTTTAAGTTCTGACAATGAGCAGTTCTTC	CASSLSSDNEQFF
10	TRBV6-6	TRBJ1-5	.	.	TGTGCCAGCGGGACTCTTCCCCAGCATTTT	CASGTLPQHF
14	TRBV27	TRBJ2-5	.	.	TGTGCCAGCAGCCCTGACCCGGGGGACGAGACCCAGTACTTC	CASSPDPGDETQYF
12	TRBV11-2	TRBJ2-5	.	.	TGTGCCAGCGCGAGCTACCAAGAGACCCAGTACTTC	CASASYQETQYF
14	TRBV9	TRBJ2-5	TRBD2	.	TGTGCCAGCAGCGGCGGGACTAGTCAAGAGACCCAGTACTTC	CASSGGTSQETQYF
12	TRBV5-6	TRBJ1-4	.	.	TGTGCCAGCAGCTTGGGGGCTGAAAAACTGTTTTTT	CASSLGAEKLFF
15	TRBV10-3	TRBJ1-2	TRBD1	.	TGTGCCATCAGTGGCATGACAGGGGTGTCCTATGGCTACACCTTC	CAISGMTGVSYGYTF
18	TRBV27	TRBJ2-7	TRBD2	.	TGTGCCAGCAGTTTATTACTGGCGGGAGGGCCTCTCGTCCACGAGCAGTACTTC	CASSLLLAGGPLVHEQYF
15	TRBV4-2	TRBJ2-7	.	.	TGTGCCAGCAGCCACCCCAGCAGCGCGACCTACGAGCAGTACTTC	CASSHPSSATYEQYF
14	TRBV29-1	TRBJ2-1	TRBD2	.	TGCAGCGTTGAAGGTCTAGCGGGGAACAATGAGCAGTTCTTC	CSVEGLAGNNEQFF
15	TRBV29-1	TRBJ2-7	.	.	TGCAGCGTTGAAGATCCTAGGCAGGATCCCTACGAGCAGTACTTC	CSVEDPRQDPYEQYF
14	TRBV25-1	TRBJ2-7	TRBD2	.	TGTGCCAGCAGCCGACTAGCGGGAGTAGGCGAGCAGTACTTC	CASSRLAGVGEQYF
17	TRBV29-1	TRBJ1-1	TRBD1	once	TGCAGCGCCGTGGGACAGGGGGCAAGTAAGGTGAACACTGAAGCTTTCTTT	CSAVGQGASKVNTEAFF
14	TRBV5-1	TRBJ2-3	.	.	TGCGCCAGCAGCTCCTGGGCGAGCACAGATACGCAGTATTTT	CASSSWASTDTQYF
11	TRBV9	TRBJ2-2	.	.	TGTGCCAGCAGCGCGACCGGGGAGCTGTTTTTT	CASSATGELFF
14	TRBV7-3	TRBJ1-6	.	.	TGTGCCAGCAGCCCCCAAGCTATACCCTCACCCCTCCACTTT	CASSPQAIPSPLHF
15	TRBV27	TRBJ2-2	.	.	TGTGCCAGCGGCCCCCGGGCGGAGTACACCGGGGAGCTGTTTTTT	CASGPRAEYTGELFF
11	TRBV7-9	TRBJ1-4	.	.	TGTGCCAGCAGCCTTAGCGAAAAACTGTTTTTT	CASSLSEKLFF
17	TRBV7-8	TRBJ2-1	TRBD2	.	TGTGCCAGCAGCTTAGTTCCTAGCGGGAGCTCATACAATGAGCAGTTCTTC	CASSLVPSGSSYNEQFF
14	TRBV6-6	TRBJ1-2	.	.	TGTGCCAGCAGTTACTCTTCGCGGTCCTATGGCTACACCTTC	CASSYSSRSYGYTF
15	TRBV9	TRBJ1-2	TRBD1	.	TGTGCCAGCAGCGTAGTGGGGACAGCTAACTATGGCTACACCTTC	CASSVVGTANYGYTF
13	TRBV10-1	TRBJ2-3	TRBD1	.	TGCGCCAGCAGTGGCGACAGGGGCGATACGCAGTATTTT	CASSGDRGDTQYF
15	TRBV30	TRBJ1-4	.	.	TGTGCCTGGAGTCCCCTTGGGATCACTAATGAAAAACTGTTTTTT	CAWSPLGITNEKLFF
11	TRBV2	TRBJ2-7	.	.	TGTGCCAGCAGTGAGGGGTACGAGCAGTACTTC	CASSEGYEQYF